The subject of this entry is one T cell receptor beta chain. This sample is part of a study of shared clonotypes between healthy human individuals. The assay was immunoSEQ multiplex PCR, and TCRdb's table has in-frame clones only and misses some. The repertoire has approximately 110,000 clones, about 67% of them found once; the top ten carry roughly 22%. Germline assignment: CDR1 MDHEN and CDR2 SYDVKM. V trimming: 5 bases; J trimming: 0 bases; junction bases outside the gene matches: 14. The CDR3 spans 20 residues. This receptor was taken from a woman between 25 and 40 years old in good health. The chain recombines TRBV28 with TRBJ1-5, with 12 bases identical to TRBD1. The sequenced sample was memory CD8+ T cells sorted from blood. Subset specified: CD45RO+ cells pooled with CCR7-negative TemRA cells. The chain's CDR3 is CASSLRDRGRLFVSNQPQHF. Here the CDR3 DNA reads TGTGCCAGCAGTCTCCGGGACAGGGGGCGTTTATTTGTTAGCAATCAGCCCCAGCATTTT.